The rows below give T cell receptor beta chains drawn from one sample of a study of OX40 agonist ivuxolimab in advanced cancers. Using immunoSEQ multiplex PCR, the repertoire was profiled, and TCRdb retains in-frame clones only, with some absent. The data hold tens of thousands of clones, with 70% to 90% observed a single time. The material was CD4+ or CD8+ T cells sorted from blood, obtained in a trial of the OX40 agonist ivuxolimab. The receptor set was obtained from an adult with an advanced solid tumor such as melanoma, head and neck, liver or kidney cancer. Both conserved end residues are part of each CDR3. D genes are given only for firm matches. The listing skips clone size in some rows; elsewhere it reads once, few, many or a size class.

V,J,D,size,CDR3,DNA
TRBV27,TRBJ2-3,TRBD2,.,CASRRLAGGGTDTQYF,TGTGCCAGCAGAAGACTAGCGGGGGGGGGCACAGATACGCAGTATTTT
TRBV10-3,TRBJ1-5,TRBD1,.,CAISESGTGVQPQHF,TGTGCCATCAGTGAGTCGGGGACAGGGGTTCAGCCCCAGCATTTT
TRBV10-1,TRBJ1-1,TRBD1,.,CASSESHGLDRDTEAFF,TGCGCCAGCAGTGAGTCGCATGGGCTCGACAGGGACACTGAAGCTTTCTTT
TRBV7-2,TRBJ2-1,.,.,CASSLVPNNEQFF,TGTGCCAGCAGCTTAGTTCCCAACAATGAGCAGTTCTTC
TRBV10-1,TRBJ2-3,.,.,CASSPFGGASTDTQYF,TGCGCCAGCAGTCCATTTGGCGGTGCTAGCACAGATACGCAGTATTTT
TRBV6-6,TRBJ2-5,.,.,CASSDGVGETQYF,TGTGCCAGCAGCGACGGGGTGGGAGAGACCCAGTACTTC
TRBV7-8,TRBJ2-7,.,.,CASSWTVYEQYF,TGTGCCAGCAGCTGGACAGTTTACGAGCAGTACTTC
TRBV7-7,TRBJ1-2,.,many,CASSLYGYTF,TGTGCCAGCAGTCTCTATGGCTACACCTTC
TRBV11-2,TRBJ1-2,.,.,CASSLDIVGMGDYGYTF,TGTGCCAGCAGCTTAGATATCGTAGGAATGGGCGACTATGGCTACACCTTC
TRBV2,TRBJ2-5,.,.,CASSERRQAETQYF,TGTGCCAGCAGTGAAAGAAGACAGGCGGAGACCCAGTACTTC